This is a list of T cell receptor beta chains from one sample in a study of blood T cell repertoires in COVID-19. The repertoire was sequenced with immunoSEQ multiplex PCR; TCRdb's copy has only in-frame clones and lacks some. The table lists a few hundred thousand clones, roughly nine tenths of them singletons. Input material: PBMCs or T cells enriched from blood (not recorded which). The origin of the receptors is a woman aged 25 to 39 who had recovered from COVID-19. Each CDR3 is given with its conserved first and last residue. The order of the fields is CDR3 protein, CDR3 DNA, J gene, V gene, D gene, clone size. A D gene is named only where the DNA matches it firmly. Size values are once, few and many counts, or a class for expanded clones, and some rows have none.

CASSPLGVSRGDTQYF | TGCGCCAGCAGCCCCCTCGGGGTCTCACGGGGAGATACGCAGTATTTT | TRBJ2-3 | TRBV23-1 | . | .
CASSYLRTGGHEQYF | TGTGCCAGCAGTTACCTCAGGACAGGGGGACACGAGCAGTACTTC | TRBJ2-7 | TRBV6-5 | TRBD1 | .
CASSAIRGSGETQYF | TGTGCCAGCAGCGCAATACGGGGAAGCGGGGAGACCCAGTACTTC | TRBJ2-5 | TRBV5-8 | . | .
CASSLDEAGGHNEQFF | TGCGCCAGCAGCTTGGACGAAGCGGGAGGCCACAATGAGCAGTTCTTC | TRBJ2-1 | TRBV5-1 | TRBD2 | .
CASSFRGNYGYTF | TGTGCCAGCAGTTTTCGGGGAAACTATGGCTACACCTTC | TRBJ1-2 | TRBV12-3/TRBV12-4 | . | .
CASSQDWGGAGEKLFF | TGCGCCAGCAGCCAAGATTGGGGGGGCGCGGGTGAAAAACTGTTTTTT | TRBJ1-4 | TRBV4-3 | . | .
CASSAHPVRAGGRTGELFF | TGTGCCAGCAGCGCCCACCCCGTGAGGGCAGGGGGCCGGACCGGGGAGCTGTTTTTT | TRBJ2-2 | TRBV9 | TRBD1 | .
CASSLQGGNTEAFF | TGTGCCAGTAGTCTCCAGGGCGGGAACACTGAAGCTTTCTTT | TRBJ1-1 | TRBV19 | . | .
CASSLVGGNSPLHF | TGTGCCAGCAGCTTAGTAGGGGGCAATTCACCCCTCCACTTT | TRBJ1-6 | TRBV11-2 | TRBD1 | .
CASSLTSLDTQYF | TGTGCCAGCAGTCTTACGAGTTTGGATACGCAGTATTTT | TRBJ2-3 | TRBV27 | . | .
CASSSRTSRNEQFF | TGTGCCAGCAGCTCGAGGACTAGCCGAAATGAGCAGTTCTTC | TRBJ2-1 | TRBV7-2 | TRBD2 | .
CASSYSGAGTSYEQYF | TGTGCCAGCAGTTACTCGGGGGCGGGTACTTCCTACGAGCAGTACTTC | TRBJ2-7 | TRBV6-5 | . | .
CASSEVGGFYEQYF | TGTGCCAGTAGTGAGGTCGGGGGTTTCTACGAGCAGTACTTC | TRBJ2-7 | TRBV19 | . | .
CASSYNRAGAEAFF | TGTGCCAGCAGTTACAACAGGGCTGGGGCTGAAGCTTTCTTT | TRBJ1-1 | TRBV6-6 | . | .
CASSFEVADNEQFF | TGTGCCAGCAGCTTTGAAGTAGCGGATAATGAGCAGTTCTTC | TRBJ2-1 | TRBV11-3 | . | .
CASRRALMNEQFF | TGTGCCAGCAGGCGGGCATTGATGAATGAGCAGTTCTTC | TRBJ2-1 | TRBV6-5 | . | once
CASSLLGAKNEKLFF | TGTGCCAGCAGTTTATTGGGGGCCAAGAATGAAAAACTGTTTTTT | TRBJ1-4 | TRBV28 | . | .
CASSDKQSNQPQHF | TGTGCCAGCAGTGATAAACAGAGCAATCAGCCCCAGCATTTT | TRBJ1-5 | TRBV2 | . | once
CASSLGAGIYNEQFF | TGTGCCAGCAGCTTAGGAGCGGGAATCTACAATGAGCAGTTCTTC | TRBJ2-1 | TRBV11-2 | TRBD2 | .
CASSEQFEAFF | TGTGCCAGCTCGGAACAGTTTGAAGCTTTCTTT | TRBJ1-1 | TRBV18 | . | .
CASSDKSGTSGRFSNEQYF | TGTGCCAGTAGTGACAAATCCGGGACTAGCGGGAGATTCTCCAACGAGCAGTACTTC | TRBJ2-7 | TRBV19 | TRBD2 | .
CARRQGARNYGYTF | TGTGCCAGGAGACAGGGGGCGCGGAACTATGGCTACACCTTC | TRBJ1-2 | TRBV5-8 | TRBD1 | .
CASSPGTGSNTDTQYF | TGTGCCAGCAGTCCGGGGACAGGGTCGAACACAGATACGCAGTATTTT | TRBJ2-3 | TRBV27 | TRBD1 | .
CASSRFGGQPQHF | TGTGCCAGCAGCAGGTTTGGGGGGCAGCCCCAGCATTTT | TRBJ1-5 | TRBV7-9 | . | .
CASSRGQGKYGYTF | TGTGCCAGCAGTCGGGGACAGGGGAAGTATGGCTACACCTTC | TRBJ1-2 | TRBV28 | TRBD1 | .
CATSYQGVYTF | TGTGCCACCAGTTACCAGGGGGTATACACCTTC | TRBJ1-2 | TRBV24-1 | TRBD1 | .
CASSLRVTGLSHGQFF | TGTGCCAGCAGTTTACGGGTGACAGGCTTATCCCATGGGCAGTTCTTC | TRBJ2-1 | TRBV28 | . | .
CASSLYGTSAYNEQFF | TGCGCCAGCAGCTTGTACGGGACTAGCGCGTACAATGAGCAGTTCTTC | TRBJ2-1 | TRBV5-1 | TRBD2 | once
CASSAGPNTGELFF | TGTGCCAGCAGTGCAGGGCCGAACACCGGGGAGCTGTTTTTT | TRBJ2-2 | TRBV28 | . | .
CASRRGSTDTQYF | TGTGCCAGCAGGCGGGGGAGCACAGATACGCAGTATTTT | TRBJ2-3 | TRBV2 | TRBD2 | .
CSARTGLSSYNEQFF | TGCAGCGCTAGAACAGGGCTGAGCTCCTACAATGAGCAGTTCTTC | TRBJ2-1 | TRBV29-1 | . | few
CASSQPQGRNIQYF | TGCGCCAGCAGCCAACCACAGGGTAGAAACATTCAGTACTTC | TRBJ2-4 | TRBV4-1 | . | .
CATSARQGRTEAFF | TGTGCCACCAGCGCCCGACAGGGGAGGACTGAAGCTTTCTTT | TRBJ1-1 | TRBV15 | TRBD1 | .
CASSLGRVGTYNSPLHF | TGCGCCAGCAGCCTGGGCAGAGTCGGTACCTATAATTCACCCCTCCACTTT | TRBJ1-6 | TRBV4-1 | . | .
CASSLERRETQYF | TGCGCCAGCAGCTTGGAAAGGAGAGAGACCCAGTACTTC | TRBJ2-5 | TRBV5-1 | . | .
CASRPQGAGQPQHF | TGTGCCAGCAGGCCCCAGGGGGCGGGTCAGCCCCAGCATTTT | TRBJ1-5 | TRBV2 | TRBD1 | .
CASSQGDEQYF | TGTGCCAGCAGCCAAGGCGACGAGCAGTACTTC | TRBJ2-7 | TRBV3-1/TRBV3-2 | . | .
CASSDTAASSYNSPLHF | TGTGCCAGTAGTGACACCGCAGCCAGCTCCTATAATTCACCCCTCCACTTT | TRBJ1-6 | TRBV19 | . | .
CASSPDRGSEQFF | TGTGCCAGCTCACCCGACAGGGGCAGTGAGCAGTTCTTC | TRBJ2-1 | TRBV18 | TRBD1 | once
CASSQWGENTEAFF | TGTGCCAGCAGCCAATGGGGCGAGAACACTGAAGCTTTCTTT | TRBJ1-1 | TRBV4-2 | . | .
CASSGTGGTYEQYF | TGTGCCAGCAGCGGTACAGGGGGCACCTACGAGCAGTACTTC | TRBJ2-7 | TRBV9 | TRBD1 | few
CASSPQQTEETQYF | TGTGCCAGCTCACCACAGCAGACAGAAGAGACCCAGTACTTC | TRBJ2-5 | TRBV18 | . | .
CASSLALTNNYGYTF | TGTGCCAGCAGCTTGGCCCTGACAAATAACTATGGCTACACCTTC | TRBJ1-2 | TRBV5-8 | . | .
CASSQDVAVGTEAFF | TGTGCCAGCAGCCAAGATGTAGCCGTTGGCACTGAAGCTTTCTTT | TRBJ1-1 | TRBV4-2 | . | .
CASSKGGLAADTGELFF | TGTGCCAGCAGCAAGGGGGGGCTAGCAGCAGACACCGGGGAGCTGTTTTTT | TRBJ2-2 | TRBV5-5 | . | .
CASSFQDQETQYF | TGTGCCAGCAGCTTCCAGGACCAAGAGACCCAGTACTTC | TRBJ2-5 | TRBV5-6 | . | .
CASSLAGTGPHEQYF | TGTGCCAGCAGCTTAGCAGGAACAGGGCCCCACGAGCAGTACTTC | TRBJ2-7 | TRBV7-9 | . | .
CASSRTGYTEAFF | TGTGCCAGCAGCCGTACAGGGTACACTGAAGCTTTCTTT | TRBJ1-1 | TRBV12-3/TRBV12-4 | . | .